This T cell receptor (beta chain) was profiled in a study of blood T cell repertoires in COVID-19. On the study more broadly: Spain, Italy and the United States supplied samples that represented acute and convalescent COVID-19. The cDNA or gDNA used as material had been derived from T cells, B-cell-depleted T cells, or PBMCs.

From germline, CDR1 is LGHNT and CDR2 FRNRAP. V lost 1 base and J 2 bases, leaving 14 bases between the germline ends. This CDR3 region has 16 residues. In terms of age and location, participants ranged from about 18 to 90 years and lived in 24 US areas. Cohort 3 donors counted as recovered after two negative PCRs, clearance, or resolved symptoms. Profiled with immunoSEQ multiplex PCR; TCRdb holds only in-frame clones, not every one. Of 140,000 to 150,000 clones in the sample, roughly 85% were seen once. The sequence came from a man in his fifties or sixties who had recovered from COVID-19. The rearrangement joins TRBV12-5 to TRBJ2-5; tentative D call: TRBD1 (6 bases). The sample taken for sequencing was PBMCs or T cells enriched from blood (not recorded which). In nucleotides, the CDR3 is TGTGCTAGTGGTTTGGCAGGGGCTGGGACACAAGAGACCCAGTACTTC. Protein product: CASGLAGAGTQETQYF. Full variable domain (rest looked up from reference TRBV12-5 and TRBJ2-5): DARVTQTPRHKVTEMGQEVTMRCQPILGHNTVFWYRQTMMQGLELLAYFRNRAPLDDSGMPKDRFSAEMPDATLATLKIQPSEPRDSAVYFCASGLAGAGTQETQYFGPGTRLLVL.